This T cell receptor (beta chain) came from a study of cytomegalovirus exposure and HLA in healthy donors. Study-wide results and limits: What a later analysis showed was that several of the most significant clusters appeared linked to common viral pathogens.

PCR employed 60 Vbeta and 13 Jbeta primers. Measured with immunoSEQ multiplex PCR; TCRdb has only the in-frame clones, and not every one. The sample holds about 160,000 clones, 80% to 85% seen once. The ends were cut back, 5 bases at V and 14 bases at J, with 20 bases in the middle. The CDR3 totals 13 residues. CDR1 is LNHNV, CDR2 YYDKDF, per germline (reference sequence). Healthy bone marrow donors supplied every sample. This clone was picked up one time. The antigen remains unidentified. The sequencing sample was made of PBMCs. This clonotype originated in a girl aged 2-15 years in good health and CMV-seropositive. The genes are TRBV15 and TRBJ2-3; tentative D call: TRBD2 (6 bases). CDR3 amino acids: CATSSRGGLHPYF. The DNA for the CDR3 is TGTGCCACCAGCTCAAGGGGAGGACTACATCCGTATTTT.